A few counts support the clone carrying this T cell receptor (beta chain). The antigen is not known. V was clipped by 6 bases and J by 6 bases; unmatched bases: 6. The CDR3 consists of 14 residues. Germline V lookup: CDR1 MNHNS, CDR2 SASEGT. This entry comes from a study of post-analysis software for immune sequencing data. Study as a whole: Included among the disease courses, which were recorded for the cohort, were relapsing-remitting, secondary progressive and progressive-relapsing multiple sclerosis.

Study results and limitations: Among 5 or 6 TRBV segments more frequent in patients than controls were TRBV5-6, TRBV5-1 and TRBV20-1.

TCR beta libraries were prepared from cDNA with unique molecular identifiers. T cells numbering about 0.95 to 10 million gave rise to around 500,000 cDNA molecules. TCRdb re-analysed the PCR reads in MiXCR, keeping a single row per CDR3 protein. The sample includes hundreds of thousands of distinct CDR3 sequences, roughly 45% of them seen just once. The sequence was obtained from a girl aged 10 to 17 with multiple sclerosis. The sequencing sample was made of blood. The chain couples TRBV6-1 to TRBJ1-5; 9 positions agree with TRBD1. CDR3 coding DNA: TGTGCCAGCAGGGGACAGGGAAGTGGTCAGCCCCAGCATTTT. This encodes CASRGQGSGQPQHF.